The entry that follows covers one T cell receptor beta chain sequence. This clone's antigen is unknown. Base qualities were left out, and no much larger clone turns up one base away. The data originate from a study of regulatory T cells in long-lasting Graves disease (dated by TCRdb to the early 2020s). A note on the overall study: Antithyroid drugs had been taken for less than 3 months by newly diagnosed Graves' disease patients. This study used TCR sequencing and RNA sequencing of peripheral blood to compare persistent Graves' disease patients against newly diagnosed Graves' disease patients. The study took place in China and was registered as a clinical trial. A total of around 35 samples were covered by TCR sequencing, comprising around 13 persistent and around 20 newly diagnosed Graves' disease patients. General findings and caveats noted by the study authors: Persistent patients shared more public clonotypes among themselves (under 3,000) than newly diagnosed patients did (about 1,000). As a limitation, the authors acknowledged that the small sample size may reduce accuracy. Sequencing and analysis were restricted to the TCR beta chain. Only peripheral blood was studied, because thyroid tissue, the primary lesion, was inaccessible. Preferential use of TRBV28, TRBJ1-2 and TRBJ2-5 was observed in persistent disease, whereas TRBV20-1 and TRBJ2-1 were favored in newly diagnosed disease. Compared with newly diagnosed patients, persistent Graves' disease patients had lower TCR Shannon entropy and fewer highly expanded clones, which suggests clonal expansion.

The germline V gene gives CDR1 as KGHSH and CDR2 as LQKENI. From the cysteine up to the phenylalanine, the CDR3 has a length of 12 residues. CDR3 DNA only is kept here, 36 bases in frame from base 1. The trim is 6 bases for V and 6 bases for J, with a gap of 12 bases between the germline ends. Read against the paper, the sample's time point label means: newly diagnosed GD, antithyroid drugs for less than 3 months. RNA was extracted from PBMCs in TRIzol for both TCR sequencing and RNA sequencing. The diagnosis of Graves' disease followed American Thyroid Association guidelines. The patients came from an endocrinology department in Xi'an, China. From each patient, about 8.9 milliliters of peripheral blood was collected into an EDTA anticoagulant tube. Ficoll Paque Plus density gradient separation was used to isolate PBMCs, and no further T cell sorting was done. An Agilent 2100 Bioanalyzer and agarose gel were used to check RNA quality, and a NanoDrop 2000 was used to measure RNA concentration.

The library was produced with multiplex PCR. For sequencing, an Illumina HiSeq 4000 was employed. TCR beta libraries were built with iRepertoire HTBI primers and Arm-PCR amplification of CDR3 regions. Gel purification was performed on PCR products prior to sequencing. On the authors' methods: A total of 60 to 80 TRBV and 14 TRBJ segments were identified across samples and were used for gene usage analysis of CDR3 amino acid clonotypes. COPE and FqMerger were used to merge the filtered high-quality paired reads into contigs. Contigs were aligned with BLAST to IMGT TRBV, TRBD and TRBJ reference genes, and CDR3 was defined per IMGT. Clonotypes above 0.1% frequency were classified as highly expanded clones. Shannon entropy served as the measure of repertoire diversity, while the Gini coefficient captured V-J evenness. Public clonotypes were defined as clonotypes shared by more than one individual. The public sequencing data were trimmed at Q25 with fastp and processed into clonotypes with MiXCR by TCRdb, which kept only in-frame beta chains. For every CDR3 protein sequence, its rows merge into one entry that carries the most common genes and DNA. The V and J calls follow TCRdb's processing rather than the paper's. Recorded for this sample are about 430,000 distinct CDR3 sequences; approximately 16% of them occurred a single time. The ten top clones hold under 9% of the sample.

This sample was shared with a second study, whose subject was T cells in Graves' hyperthyroidism and ophthalmopathy. As the second publication notes: Stable Graves' hyperthyroidism was defined as the absence of progression to ophthalmopathy over 18 months of follow-up. The hyperthyroidism patients were between 18 and 65 years old and newly diagnosed, with a disease duration of less than 2 months. Patients with uncontrolled infections, other autoimmune diseases, pregnancy or lactation were excluded. Diagnoses relied on clinical symptoms, serum thyroxine and TRAb, thyroid ultrasound and orbital computed tomography. For the first round of RT-PCR on the TCR CDR3, the HTBI primer set was used together with the Qiagen OneStep RT-PCR kit. Most expanded thyroid clonotypes (frequency above 0.001) were also found in blood, which suggests that blood repertoires may mirror thyroid immune responses. A 13 V-J signature model separated ophthalmopathy from stable hyperthyroidism, with nearly 90% sensitivity and around 84% specificity in cross-validation and 80%/75% in testing. During validation, the model predicted progression to ophthalmopathy a median of roughly 7.1 months ahead of onset, with around 71% sensitivity and under 85% specificity. To identify TCR V-J signatures that set the groups apart, the researchers used a discovery cohort of roughly 100 patients, made up of 40 to 45 with Graves' ophthalmopathy and about 60 with stable Graves' hyperthyroidism. Prospective prediction of ophthalmopathy was tested in an independent validation cohort of under 20 hyperthyroidism patients and around 16 patients who later progressed to ophthalmopathy. The roughly 91 discovery patients were randomly split 7:3 into training and test sets. Thyroid tissue and blood T-cell repertoires from six Graves' hyperthyroidism patients were also compared in the study. Following sampling, methimazole starting at 30 mg daily was given to hyperthyroidism patients, and high-dose intravenous methylprednisolone was given to ophthalmopathy patients. The libraries were constructed in a second round of multiplex PCR and then size-selected and purified. Libraries were sequenced paired-end with 100 bp reads on an Illumina HiSeq2000. SOAPnuke was used to process the raw data, throwing out any read that contained adapters or uncalled bases, had a mean Phred below 15, or lacked an exact constant-primer or identifier match. COPE v1.2.5 was used to merge high-quality paired reads, and clonotypes were defined as unique nucleotide sequences. MiTCR v1.1 was used to align clonotypes to the IMGT TRBV, TRBD and TRBJ reference segments. Analysis was restricted to V-J combinations with a frequency above 0.0001, which covered about 99% of repertoires. The TCS score was defined as F50 (clonal expansion) divided by E x V (chaos), with BLOSUM62-based TCRdist calculated between CDR3 peptides within each V-J. Welch's t-statistics and random forest reduced roughly 540 V-J features to about 13, which were used in a naive Bayes classifier (R e1071). Sample size was not statistically predetermined, and investigators were not blinded to group allocation. According to the paper, TCR Vbeta CDR3 sequencing was carried out on approximately 140 peripheral blood samples, which came from over 40 ophthalmopathy, approximately 78 hyperthyroidism and 17 progressor patients.

The receptor was isolated from a middle-aged woman with Graves disease. Donor details come from another sample of the same person, matched by shared clones. The material sequenced was peripheral blood mononuclear cells (PBMCs), taken at new diagnosis, from a patient treated with antithyroid drugs. The chain is made from TRBV18 and TRBJ2-7; the D segment could be TRBD2, given 5 matching bases. The nucleotide sequence is given as TGTGCCAGCTCGAGCGGACCTTCCGAGCAGTACTTC. The resulting protein is CASSSGPSEQYF.